This T cell receptor beta chain was found in a study of OX40 agonist ivuxolimab in advanced cancers. About the research overall: An agonistic anti-OX40 (CD134) antibody, ivuxolimab, was used to treat the patients. Cohort: about 80% men, mean age about 60, aged roughly 20 to 79. Three individuals attained partial responses, comprising one hepatocellular carcinoma case and two cutaneous melanoma cases.

The CDR3 is 12 residues long. V lost 3 bases and J 9 bases, leaving 7 bases between the germline ends. Per the germline V gene, CDR1 is SGDLS and CDR2 is YYNGEE. The repertoire was sequenced with immunoSEQ multiplex PCR; TCRdb's copy has only in-frame clones and lacks some. Here the sample spans about 19,000 clones, 83% being singletons. The rearrangement joins TRBV9 to TRBJ1-6; D unclear. The starting material was CD4+ or CD8+ T cells sorted from blood, obtained in a trial of the OX40 agonist ivuxolimab. The TCR originated in an adult with an advanced solid tumor such as melanoma, head and neck, liver or kidney cancer. CDR3 DNA: TGTGCCAGCAGCGCCGGTAGTTCACCCCTCCACTTT. Translated: CASSAGSSPLHF.